The present T cell receptor (beta chain) was sequenced within a study of blood T cell repertoires in COVID-19. Study-wide context: Acute-phase and convalescent COVID-19 samples originated in the United States, Italy and Spain. PBMCs, B-cell-depleted T cells, or T cells were the source of the cDNA or gDNA that made up the material.

The method was immunoSEQ multiplex PCR; TCRdb's version includes in-frame clones alone and lacks a portion of them. The repertoire holds about 370,000 clones, with around 87% as singletons. Germline-derived CDR1 and CDR2 are MDHEN and SYDVKM. Losses at the gene ends were 7 bases for V and 3 bases for J; bases not matched to a gene: 9. This CDR3 spans 15 amino acids. Patients at the Seattle site were enrolled during active infection and followed longitudinally. The chain is built from TRBV28 and TRBJ1-2; TRBD1 aligns across 9 bases. The clonotype was recovered from a woman younger than 45 with COVID-19, enrolled during active disease. Sequenced input: peripheral blood. The DNA for the CDR3 is TGTGCCAGCACCTCTCCGGGACAGGGAGACTATGGCTACACCTTC. Translated, it gives CASTSPGQGDYGYTF.